This T cell receptor (beta chain) originates from a study of OX40 agonist ivuxolimab in advanced cancers. V was trimmed by 2 bases and J by 5 bases, leaving 7 bases between them. This CDR3 spans 12 amino acids. Germline CDR1 and CDR2: ENHRY and SYGVKD. Produced via immunoSEQ multiplex PCR; TCRdb's table is partial and in-frame only. Here the sample spans about 60,000 clones, about nine tenths being singletons. Sequences were derived from CD4+ or CD8+ T cells sorted from blood, sampled in a trial of the OX40 agonist ivuxolimab. The chain employs TRBV10-3 and TRBJ2-7; D gene ambiguous. This TCR derives from an adult with an advanced solid tumor such as melanoma, head and neck, liver or kidney cancer. The CDR3 here is CAISEPTDEQYF. The DNA of the CDR3 is TGTGCCATCAGTGAGCCGACCGACGAGCAGTACTTC.